The 10 T cell receptor beta chains below all came from one sample that was sequenced in a study of CD8 T cells in ankylosing spondylitis. MiXCR was run by TCRdb on the 5' RACE reads, yielding one entry per CDR3 protein. The sample has about 39,000 distinct CDR3 sequences, under 13% seen once. The specimen sequenced was blood, either unsorted or a sorted T cell fraction (not recorded which). The receptors stem from a male donor with ankylosing spondylitis or in good health (not recorded which).

In this sample, this clonotype turned up many times. V gene TRBV4-2 combines with J gene TRBJ1-5; maybe TRBD1 (5 bases). The CDR3 runs 18 residues. The V gene's germline CDR1 is LGHNA and CDR2 YNFKEQ. The germline V and J ends were trimmed by 0 bases and 0 bases, with 15 bases remaining between them. The CDR3 spells CASSQEGTASPSNQPQHF. DNA of the CDR3: TGTGCCAGCAGCCAAGAGGGGACTGCTTCTCCTAGCAATCAGCCCCAGCATTTT.

This clonotype appeared many times. The rearrangement links TRBV15 to TRBJ2-7; 8 nucleotides align to TRBD2. CDR1 and CDR2 from the germline V gene are LNHNV and YYDKDF (reference sequence). The CDR3 extends over 17 amino acids. V was clipped by 0 bases and J by 4 bases; unmatched bases: 11. CDR3 nucleotide sequence: TGTGCCACCAGCAGAGATCCGACGGGAGGGCCGGGTTACGAGCAGTACTTC. As protein: CATSRDPTGGPGYEQYF.

This clonotype has at least ten counts. A junction end diverges from the germline sequence, so it may reflect a read error. CDR3 residues: CASSLGARDHNEQFF. The CDR3 DNA reads TGTGCTAGCAGCCTTGGGGCCAGGGATCACAATGAGCAGTTCTTC. V usage is TRBV7-7 and J usage is TRBJ2-1; tentatively, D is TRBD1 (5 bases). The germline V gene encodes CDR1 SSHAT and CDR2 FNYEAQ (reference sequence). The CDR3 spans 15 residues.

This clonotype was seen repeatedly, ten times or more. The chain couples TRBV6-1 to TRBJ2-5; 10 bases are a match to TRBD2. The V segment lost 6 bases and the J segment 5 bases; nucleotides outside the gene matches: 6. This CDR3 has 14 residues. Germline V gene data show CDR1 as MNHNS and CDR2 as SASEGT. The CDR3, as DNA: TGTGCCAGCAGGCTAGCGGGAGAAAGGGAGACCCAGTACTTC. Residues: CASRLAGERETQYF.

The table lists this clonotype with many counts. V gene TRBV20-1 combines with J gene TRBJ2-1; the match to TRBD2 covers 8 bases. The CDR3 is 14 residues long. Trimming at V came to 5 bases and at J to 8 bases, leaving 11 bases not matched to a gene. Germline loops: CDR1 DFQATT, CDR2 SNEGSKA (reference sequence). The CDR3 sequence: CSAQGLAPGDEQFF. The CDR3 DNA reads as TGCAGTGCTCAAGGACTAGCCCCCGGCGATGAGCAGTTCTTC.

This clonotype has at least ten counts. The chain recombines TRBV29-1 with TRBJ2-3, with TRBD2 identical over 9 bases. Trimming removed 7 bases from V and 3 bases from J; junction bases left unmatched: 5. CDR3 length: 13 amino acids. CDR1 and CDR2 (germline): SQVTM, ANQGSEA. The CDR3 nucleotides read TGCAGCGCGCGGGAGGGCCTGACAGATACGCAGTATTTT. It is translated as CSAREGLTDTQYF.

This clonotype was picked up many times. V gene TRBV6-6 combines with J gene TRBJ2-7; TRBD2 matches 7 bases. The CDR3 runs to 13 residues. V was pared by 5 bases and J by 6 bases, with 7 bases of the junction left unmatched. CDR1 and CDR2 (germline): MNHNY, SVGAGI (reference sequence). The CDR3 DNA follows: TGTGCCAGCAGTGACGGGACTAAAACCGAGCAGTACTTC. Encoded protein: CASSDGTKTEQYF.

The table lists this clonotype with many counts. This chain joins TRBV5-6 and TRBJ1-5; 11 bases line up with TRBD1. The CDR3 has 15 residues. V shed 3 bases and J 6 bases; nucleotides not matched to a gene: 5. Germline loops: CDR1 SGHDT, CDR2 YYEEEE. CDR3 sequence: CASSWGDRGSQPQHF. CDR3 bases: TGTGCCAGCAGCTGGGGGGACAGGGGGTCTCAGCCCCAGCATTTT.

There are many counts of this clonotype. The V gene is TRBV10-3, the J gene TRBJ1-1; possibly TRBD1 for D (5 bases). The CDR3 contains 16 residues. V was trimmed by 3 bases and J by 0 bases, leaving 14 bases between them. Looked up from germline, CDR1 is ENHRY and CDR2 is SYGVKD. CDR3 amino acids: CAISEPETAMNTEAFF. The DNA for the CDR3 is TGTGCCATCAGTGAACCAGAGACAGCAATGAACACTGAAGCTTTCTTT.

This clonotype showed up many times. The chain recombines TRBV20-1 with TRBJ2-1; D is undetermined. Germline values: CDR1 DFQATT, CDR2 SNEGSKA (reference sequence). Trimming pared 3 bases from V and 2 bases from J, leaving 8 bases between. This CDR3 spans 13 amino acids. CDR3 in amino acids: CSARESPYNEQFF. The CDR3 bases are TGCAGTGCTAGGGAATCTCCCTACAATGAGCAGTTCTTC.